These 31 T cell receptor beta chains share one sample of origin, sequenced in a study of blood T cell repertoires in COVID-19. Assay used: immunoSEQ multiplex PCR; TCRdb lists only in-frame clones, some missing. The sample shows about 73,000 clones, around 82% of them seen only once. The sample comprised peripheral blood. The origin of the receptors is a man aged 50 to 60 with active COVID-19.

This clone was picked up a small number of times. The rearrangement joins TRBV9 to TRBJ2-7; the D gene is possibly TRBD1 (6 bases). This CDR3 is 13 amino acids long. CDR1 and CDR2 from the germline V gene are SGDLS and YYNGEE. V lost 4 bases and J 3 bases, leaving 11 bases between the germline ends. The chain's CDR3 is CASSPPQGYEQYF. The CDR3 DNA is TGTGCCAGCAGCCCCCCACAGGGCTACGAGCAGTACTTC. Looking up the rest from reference TRBV9 and TRBJ2-7 gives the full variable domain: DSGVTQTPKHLITATGQRVTLRCSPRSGDLSVYWYQQSLDQGLQFLIQYYNGEERAKGNILERFSAQQFPDLHSELNLSSLELGDSALYFCASSPPQGYEQYFGPGTRLTVT.

The genes are TRBV29-1 and TRBJ1-1, with TRBD1 matching 8 bases. This CDR3 spans 15 amino acids. CDR1 is SQVTM, CDR2 ANQGSEA, per germline. Unmatched junction bases numbered 16, after V lost 2 bases and J lost 11 bases. CDR3 loop: CSVEYSPRQGNLAFF. The CDR3 DNA reads as TGCAGCGTTGAATATAGCCCCAGACAGGGGAATTTGGCTTTCTTT.

This clone was detected a few times. V usage is TRBV27 and J usage is TRBJ1-1; TRBD1 aligns across 7 bases. With V trimmed by 8 bases and J by 5 bases, 8 bases remained unmatched. Per the germline V gene, CDR1 is MNHEY and CDR2 is SMNVEV (reference sequence). This CDR3 has 13 amino acids. CDR3 nucleotide sequence: TGTGCCAGCCGTAAACAGGGGTGGACTGAAGCTTTCTTT. Its translation is CASRKQGWTEAFF.

In its sample, this clone was seen once. This chain connects TRBV15 to TRBJ2-7, with a possible D match to TRBD2 (5 bases). CDR3 length: 15 amino acids. Trimming took 0 bases from V and 6 from J, leaving 15 bases between them. Germline lookup yields CDR1 LNHNV and CDR2 YYDKDF (reference sequence). The CDR3 nucleotides are TGTGCCACCAGCAGAGATTATGGCCGAGAGGGCGAGCAGTACTTC. The encoded protein is CATSRDYGREGEQYF.

This clone has more than one count but fewer than ten. The rearrangement joins TRBV12-3 or TRBV12-4 to TRBJ1-2; 7 bases match TRBD1. V gave up 5 bases and J gave up 6 bases; unmatched junction bases: 6. This CDR3 has 13 residues. The CDR3 here is CASSLTGNHGYTF. In nucleotides, the CDR3 is TGTGCCAGCAGTCTGACAGGGAATCATGGCTACACCTTC.

The V gene is TRBV7-2, the J gene TRBJ2-7, with D possibly matching TRBD2 (7 bases). V shed 3 bases and J shed 5 bases, with 17 bases lying between them. Per the germline V gene, CDR1 is SGHTA and CDR2 is FQGNSA. The CDR3 is 15 amino acids. The DNA of the CDR3 is TGTGCCAGCAGCTTCAGAGAGGGGGGGGCCCACGAGCAGTACTTC. Its protein product is CASSFREGGAHEQYF. The complete variable domain, with remaining parts taken from reference TRBV7-2 and TRBJ2-7, reads GAGVSQSPSNKVTEKGKDVELRCDPISGHTALYWYRQSLGQGLEFLIYFQGNSAPDKSGLPSDRFSAERTGGSVSTLTIQRTQQEDSAVYLCASSFREGGAHEQYFGPGTRLTVT.

The V call is TRBV3-1 (or the pseudogene TRBV3-2), the J call TRBJ2-4, with D uncertain. The CDR3 runs 12 residues. The V gene lost 0 bases and the J gene lost 11 bases, with 8 bases spanning the gap. From germline, CDR1 is LGHDT and CDR2 YNNKEL (reference sequence). CDR3 coding DNA: TGTGCCAGCAGCCAAGATCGGTCATTTCAGTACTTC. This translates into CASSQDRSFQYF.

This clone was detected only a few times. The chain combines TRBV27 with TRBJ1-5, with no clear D. The V gene's germline CDR1 is MNHEY and CDR2 SMNVEV (reference sequence). Trimming shortened V by 6 bases and J by 7 bases, and 19 bases separated the two germline ends. The CDR3 totals 15 residues. CDR3 sequence: CASRTDGGRGQPQHF. The CDR3 coding sequence is TGTGCCAGCAGGACGGACGGAGGGAGAGGACAGCCCCAGCATTTT.

The chain uses TRBV5-1 and TRBJ2-7; D not certain. There are 13 residues in the CDR3. Germline V gene data show CDR1 as SGHRS and CDR2 as YFSETQ. Trimming removed 1 base at V and 7 bases at J, with 12 bases between. CDR3: CASSLQNSKEQYF. The CDR3 DNA reads TGCGCCAGCAGCTTGCAGAATTCCAAGGAGCAGTACTTC.

This chain connects TRBV11-2 to TRBJ2-3; unclear D gene. CDR1 is SGHAT, CDR2 FQNNGV, per germline. V was shortened by 4 bases and J by 3 bases, with 17 bases between the two germline ends. The CDR3 consists of 16 residues. CDR3 loop: CASSSRLTSPTDTQYF. DNA for the CDR3: TGTGCCAGCAGCTCTCGACTGACTTCACCAACAGATACGCAGTATTTT. The full variable domain, with the rest looked up from reference TRBV11-2 and TRBJ2-3, is EAGVAQSPRYKIIEKRQSVAFWCNPISGHATLYWYQQILGQGPKLLIQFQNNGVVDDSQLPKDRFSAERLKGVDSTLKIQPAKLEDSAVYLCASSSRLTSPTDTQYFGPGTRLTVL.

Turning to this clone: Other nucleotide sequences from this sample produce the same CDR3. This chain joins TRBV6-1 and TRBJ1-4, with 11 bases lining up with TRBD1. CDR3 size: 15 residues. V was pared by 3 bases and J by 5 bases, with 2 bases of the junction left unmatched. Germline CDR1 is MNHNS and CDR2 is SASEGT. The CDR3 sequence is CASSERDRGNEKLFF. In DNA form, the CDR3 reads TGTGCCAGCAGTGAGAGGGACAGGGGGAATGAAAAACTGTTTTTT.

This clone showed up just a few times. The sample carries other DNA sequences with the same CDR3. The CDR3 DNA reads TGTGCCAGCAGCTTCCCCGGACAGGGGTCACCCCTCCACTTT. Translated, it gives CASSFPGQGSPLHF. The chain combines TRBV7-9 with TRBJ1-6, with 9 bases lining up with TRBD1. This CDR3 contains 14 residues. The germline CDR1 and CDR2 sequences are SEHNR and FQNEAQ (reference sequence). The ends lost 3 bases at V and 10 bases at J; junction bases unmatched: 4.

This chain uses TRBV15 with TRBJ1-1; weak D call: TRBD1 (5 bases). Germline lookup yields CDR1 LNHNV and CDR2 YYDKDF (reference sequence). V shed 2 bases and J shed 6 bases, with 13 bases lying between them. This CDR3 has 14 amino acids. CDR3 region: CATSRPSGGAEAFF. The CDR3 DNA is TGTGCCACCAGCAGACCCAGCGGGGGGGCTGAAGCTTTCTTT.

CDR3 DNA sequence: TGTGCCAGCAGCCAGTATTCTAATTCACCCCTCCACTTT. Translation gives CASSQYSNSPLHF. J is TRBJ1-6 and V is TRBV3-1 (or the pseudogene TRBV3-2), with D hard to call. The CDR3 contains 13 residues. Germline V gives CDR1 LGHDT, CDR2 YNNKEL (reference sequence). V gave up 3 bases and J gave up 6 bases, with 6 bases separating them.

The chain carries TRBV5-4 and TRBJ2-7; 9 positions match TRBD1. The CDR3 length is 15 residues. From germline, CDR1 is SGHNT and CDR2 YYREEE (reference sequence). The ends lost 4 bases at V and 7 bases at J; junction bases unmatched: 12. The CDR3 region is CASSEDRGFMKEQYF. The CDR3 DNA is TGTGCCAGCAGCGAGGACAGGGGTTTTATGAAAGAGCAGTACTTC. Looking up the rest from reference TRBV5-4 and TRBJ2-7 gives the full variable domain: ETGVTQSPTHLIKTRGQQVTLRCSSQSGHNTVSWYQQALGQGPQFIFQYYREEENGRGNFPPRFSGLQFPNYSSELNVNALELDDSALYLCASSEDRGFMKEQYFGPGTRLTVT.

The CDR3 spells CASSPQGATRETQYF. DNA for the CDR3: TGTGCCAGCTCACCTCAAGGGGCGACGCGGGAGACCCAGTACTTC. The chain combines TRBV18 with TRBJ2-5; a possible D gene is TRBD1 (5 bases). Trimming removed 3 bases from V and 5 bases from J, with 16 bases in between. This CDR3 spans 15 amino acids. Germline V gene data show CDR1 as KGHSH and CDR2 as LQKENI.

The chain combines TRBV19 with TRBJ2-7; TRBD1 agrees at 8 bases. CDR1 LNHDA and CDR2 SQIVND come from the germline V gene (reference sequence). The V segment lost 3 bases and the J segment 4 bases; nucleotides outside the gene matches: 8. The CDR3 totals 15 residues. CDR3 residues: CASSIGAGGVYEQYF. The DNA of the CDR3 is TGTGCCAGTAGTATTGGGGCAGGGGGCGTGTACGAGCAGTACTTC.

CDR3: CASSSLYRTSGRGSTDTQYF. For the CDR3, the DNA is TGTGCCAGCAGCTCCCTATATCGGACTAGCGGGAGGGGTAGCACAGATACGCAGTATTTT. The chain couples TRBV7-3 to TRBJ2-3, with 15 bases lining up with TRBD2. The V segment lost 4 bases and the J segment 0 bases; nucleotides outside the gene matches: 11. The germline gives CDR1 SGHTA, CDR2 FQGTGA. CDR3 length: 20 amino acids.

V is TRBV11-3 and J is TRBJ1-2, with 11 bases fitting TRBD1. The CDR3 runs to 11 residues. Germline V gene sequence: CDR1 SGHNT, CDR2 YENEEA. Trimming took 11 bases from V and 6 from J; bases not matched to a gene: 2. This CDR3 reads CAPDRGHGYTF. DNA of the CDR3: TGTGCCCCGGACAGGGGGCATGGCTACACCTTC.

The CDR3 loop is CASSPWVPEGDLGYGYTF. DNA for the CDR3: TGTGCCAGCAGCCCTTGGGTTCCAGAGGGGGACCTAGGCTATGGCTACACCTTC. The chain employs TRBV5-4 and TRBJ1-2; TRBD1 is a possible D gene (6 bases). Germline V gene sequence: CDR1 SGHNT, CDR2 YYREEE (reference sequence). V shed 4 bases and J shed 4 bases, with 26 bases lying between them. This CDR3 is built from 18 residues.

J is TRBJ2-3 and V is TRBV24-1, with TRBD2 as a possible D gene (5 bases). From germline, CDR1 is KGHDR and CDR2 SFDVKD. Trimming removed 9 bases from V and 1 base from J, with 13 bases in between. The CDR3 length is 14 residues. The CDR3 DNA reads TGTGCCACCCAACCAAAGGGAGGCACAGATACGCAGTATTTT. Residues: CATQPKGGTDTQYF.

This rearrangement joins TRBV28 to TRBJ2-7; weak D call: TRBD1 (6 bases). Germline CDR1 and CDR2: MDHEN and SYDVKM. V was shortened by 10 bases and J by 3 bases, with 16 bases between the two germline ends. CDR3 length: 13 residues. The CDR3 coding sequence is TGTGCCACCGAAAGAGGCAGGGGCTACGAGCAGTACTTC. It yields the protein CATERGRGYEQYF.

This chain links TRBV11-2 with TRBJ1-1; the D is unclear. This CDR3 spans 11 amino acids. Germline values: CDR1 SGHAT, CDR2 FQNNGV. Trimming stripped 5 bases from V and 5 bases from J, with 6 bases between. The CDR3 DNA reads TGTGCCAGCAGCCGGGATACTGAAGCTTTCTTT. Its protein product is CASSRDTEAFF.

A note on this clone: A junction boundary mismatches the germline segment, possibly from a read error. CDR3 nucleotides: TGTGCCAGCAGCGCAGGGGGTCGGGGGTTCTTCTATGCCTACACCTTC. Translating it yields CASSAGGRGFFYAYTF. V is TRBV9 and J is TRBJ1-2; 7 bases fit TRBD1. The CDR3 sequence is 16 residues long. Germline loops: CDR1 SGDLS, CDR2 YYNGEE.

J is TRBJ1-2 and V is TRBV5-1; 9 positions match TRBD1. CDR3 length: 13 residues. The trim removed 4 bases at V and 6 bases at J, leaving 4 bases unmatched. CDR1 is SGHRS and CDR2 is YFSETQ in the germline V gene. CDR3 nucleotides: TGCGCCAGCAGCCTCACAGGGGGCGATGGCTACACCTTC. This encodes CASSLTGGDGYTF.

The V call is TRBV24-1, the J call TRBJ2-7; possible D gene TRBD1, 5 bases. Trimming cost V 3 bases and J 5 bases, with 16 bases left between them. CDR1 KGHDR and CDR2 SFDVKD come from the germline V gene. The CDR3 runs to 15 residues. The DNA for the CDR3 is TGTGCCACCAGTGATCCAGTGGGGCCTCGGGACGAGCAGTACTTC. Translating it yields CATSDPVGPRDEQYF.

The chain uses TRBV15 and TRBJ2-1; D may be TRBD1 (7 bases). The V and J ends lost 2 bases and 7 bases respectively, with 15 bases between them. This CDR3 spans 15 amino acids. Germline CDR1 and CDR2: LNHNV and YYDKDF (reference sequence). CDR3 in DNA: TGTGCCACCAGCAGACCCTCGGCAGGGGGGAATGAGCAGTTCTTC. Translated, it gives CATSRPSAGGNEQFF.

This chain joins TRBV18 and TRBJ2-7; 11 nucleotides align to TRBD2. Germline loops: CDR1 KGHSH, CDR2 LQKENI. The CDR3 covers 16 residues. Germline trimming cut 5 bases from V and 6 bases from J; bases unmatched to any gene: 12. CDR3 in amino acids: CASSVAGGPSSTEQYF. The CDR3 coding sequence is TGTGCCAGCTCAGTAGCGGGAGGGCCGTCCTCCACCGAGCAGTACTTC.

This chain uses TRBV6-2 or TRBV6-3 with TRBJ2-5; D is perhaps TRBD2 (7 bases). The CDR3 loop spans 15 amino acids. Per germline, CDR1 MNHEY and CDR2 SVGEGT. The ends were cut back, 4 bases at V and 5 bases at J, with 17 bases in the middle. The CDR3 nucleotides are TGTGCCAGCAGTTCGCGCCCTGGGGGGGCGGAGACCCAGTACTTC. This codes for CASSSRPGGAETQYF.

This chain links TRBV19 with TRBJ2-1; D ambiguous. The length of the CDR3 is 13 residues. Germline assignment: CDR1 LNHDA and CDR2 SQIVND (reference sequence). V was clipped by 6 bases and J by 9 bases, with 15 bases between them. CDR3 DNA: TGTGCCAGTAGCATTTCAGGCGCTGCTGAGCAGTTCTTC. Residues: CASSISGAAEQFF.

The rearrangement joins TRBV5-6 to TRBJ2-7; D possibly corresponds to TRBD2 (5 bases). Germline V gene lookup returns CDR1 SGHDT and CDR2 YYEEEE. The CDR3 has 15 amino acids. V lost 0 bases and J 4 bases, leaving 14 bases between the germline ends. CDR3 in DNA: TGTGCCAGCAGCTTGGTTGGCGGGTTTGATTACGAGCAGTACTTC. This encodes CASSLVGGFDYEQYF.